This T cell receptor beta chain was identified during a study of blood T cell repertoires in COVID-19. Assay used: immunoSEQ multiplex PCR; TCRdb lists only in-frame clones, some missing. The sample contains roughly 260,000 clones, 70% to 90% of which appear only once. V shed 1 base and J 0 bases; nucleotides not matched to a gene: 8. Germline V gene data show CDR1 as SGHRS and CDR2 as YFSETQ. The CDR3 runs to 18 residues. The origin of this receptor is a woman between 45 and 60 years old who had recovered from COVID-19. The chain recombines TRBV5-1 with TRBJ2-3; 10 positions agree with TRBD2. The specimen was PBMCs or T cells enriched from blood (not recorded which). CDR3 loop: CASSLPSGSVGSTDTQYF. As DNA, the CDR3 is TGCGCCAGCAGCTTGCCTAGCGGGAGTGTTGGTAGCACAGATACGCAGTATTTT.